A selection of T cell receptor beta chains follows, all from one sample in a study of T cell responses to AZD1222 COVID-19 vaccine. Sequencing was performed with immunoSEQ multiplex PCR; in TCRdb, only in-frame clones are kept and a portion is missing. In the table there are about 180,000 clones, approximately 94% of which are singletons. This specimen was peripheral blood, taken 28 days after the second AZD1222 dose. The receptors originated from an adult who received the AZD1222 COVID-19 vaccine. The CDR3 runs from the conserved cysteine through the conserved F or W. The D gene is left open where the match is weak. The listing skips clone size in some rows; elsewhere it reads once, few, many or a size class.

D gene	CDR3 length	V gene	clone size	J gene	CDR3 protein	CDR3 DNA
TRBD2	16	TRBV6-4	-	TRBJ2-3	CASSPSRTSGKDTQYF	TGTGCCAGCAGTCCTAGTCGGACTAGCGGGAAAGATACGCAGTATTTT
TRBD2	14	TRBV6-2/TRBV6-3	-	TRBJ2-1	CASSYSGGGNEQFF	TGTGCCAGCAGCTATAGCGGGGGGGGGAATGAGCAGTTCTTC
-	14	TRBV5-1	-	TRBJ2-2	CASLPTGGEGELFF	TGCGCCAGCCTACCAACGGGGGGCGAGGGGGAGCTGTTTTTT
-	12	TRBV4-1	-	TRBJ2-1	CASSQGPGEQFF	TGCGCCAGCAGCCAAGGTCCGGGAGAGCAGTTCTTC
-	14	TRBV19	-	TRBJ2-7	CASSIGGSSYEQYF	TGTGCCAGTAGTATCGGGGGAAGCTCCTACGAGCAGTACTTC
TRBD1	16	TRBV6-4	-	TRBJ2-1	CASSLTGTGEYNEQFF	TGTGCCAGCAGCCTAACCGGGACAGGGGAGTACAATGAGCAGTTCTTC
-	11	TRBV3-1/TRBV3-2	-	TRBJ1-2	CASRGELDYTF	TGTGCCAGCCGAGGGGAATTGGACTACACCTTC
TRBD1	16	TRBV18	once	TRBJ1-3	CASSPLQGKAGNTIYF	TGTGCCAGCTCACCGCTACAGGGGAAGGCTGGAAACACCATATATTTT
-	18	TRBV11-3	-	TRBJ1-1	CASSLVGGRQGRGTEAFF	TGTGCCAGCAGCTTAGTAGGAGGGCGGCAGGGTCGAGGGACTGAAGCTTTCTTT
-	16	TRBV5-8	-	TRBJ1-2	CASSLEDRVGLYGYTF	TGTGCCAGCAGCTTGGAGGACCGTGTTGGACTATATGGCTACACCTTC
TRBD2	15	TRBV7-9	-	TRBJ2-7	CASSFPGGLNHEQYF	TGTGCCAGCAGCTTCCCCGGGGGGTTAAATCACGAGCAGTACTTC
TRBD2	18	TRBV5-5	-	TRBJ2-3	CASSPQLAGTSRYRTQYF	TGTGCCAGCAGCCCACAATTAGCCGGGACTAGCCGATACCGGACGCAGTATTTT
-	14	TRBV2	-	TRBJ1-6	CARTSGGRGSPLHF	TGTGCCAGGACAAGTGGAGGAAGAGGTTCACCCCTCCACTTT
TRBD1	20	TRBV4-2	-	TRBJ2-3	CASSRTKYTGTGTSTDTQYF	TGTGCCAGCAGCCGGACCAAATATACCGGGACAGGAACTAGCACAGATACGCAGTATTTT
TRBD2	17	TRBV2	-	TRBJ2-1	CASSEVLGTSSYNEQFF	TGTGCCAGCAGTGAAGTCTTAGGGACTAGCTCCTACAATGAGCAGTTCTTC
-	12	TRBV29-1	-	TRBJ2-7	CSAVGADYEQYF	TGCAGCGCCGTTGGGGCAGACTACGAGCAGTACTTC
TRBD1	14	TRBV5-4	-	TRBJ2-5	CASSGQGGSETQYF	TGTGCCAGCAGCGGACAGGGGGGCAGCGAGACCCAGTACTTC
-	15	TRBV5-8	-	TRBJ2-4	CASSFEGGVKNIQYF	TGTGCCAGCAGCTTTGAAGGGGGTGTGAAAAACATTCAGTACTTC
TRBD1	20	TRBV3-1/TRBV3-2	-	TRBJ2-3	CASSQGRGTGGIKGTDTQYF	TGTGCCAGCAGCCAAGGTAGAGGGACAGGGGGCATTAAGGGCACAGATACGCAGTATTTT
-	14	TRBV27	-	TRBJ2-5	CASSLTTAGPAQYF	TGTGCCAGCAGTTTGACGACGGCCGGTCCGGCCCAGTACTTC
-	17	TRBV5-1	-	TRBJ2-3	CASSLVGSDNLQDTQYF	TGCGCCAGCAGCTTGGTAGGGTCGGACAACCTTCAAGATACGCAGTATTTT
TRBD1	13	TRBV12-3/TRBV12-4	-	TRBJ1-6	CASSLGQNSPLHF	TGTGCCAGCAGTCTGGGACAGAATTCACCCCTCCACTTT
-	16	TRBV7-8	once	TRBJ1-6	CASSSTANSYNSPLHF	TGTGCCAGCAGCTCGACAGCCAACTCCTATAATTCACCCCTCCACTTT
-	15	TRBV7-9	-	TRBJ1-1	CASSPSGTTNTEAFF	TGTGCCAGCAGCCCAAGTGGGACTACGAACACTGAAGCTTTCTTT
TRBD2	17	TRBV5-1	few	TRBJ2-1	CASSLVLSGGYDNEQFF	TGCGCCAGCAGCTTGGTTCTTAGCGGGGGGTATGACAATGAGCAGTTCTTC
TRBD2	16	TRBV5-1	-	TRBJ2-1	CASSLPGGDYYNEQFF	TGCGCCAGCAGCTTACCCGGGGGGGACTACTACAATGAGCAGTTCTTC
-	14	TRBV30	-	TRBJ2-4	CAWIPGRLKNIQYF	TGTGCCTGGATCCCTGGCAGGCTAAAAAACATTCAGTACTTC
TRBD1	12	TRBV14	-	TRBJ1-1	CASSLRTGVAFF	TGTGCCAGCAGCCTACGGACAGGGGTGGCTTTCTTT
TRBD2	16	TRBV5-4	-	TRBJ2-7	CASSLGGAGVSYEQYF	TGTGCCAGCAGCTTGGGTGGAGCGGGAGTTAGCTACGAGCAGTACTTC
TRBD2	15	TRBV2	-	TRBJ2-3	CASSESGGSTDTQYF	TGTGCCAGCAGTGAATCGGGGGGGTCAACAGATACGCAGTATTTT
-	13	TRBV19	-	TRBJ2-7	CASSIMESYEQYF	TGTGCCAGTAGTATTATGGAGTCCTACGAGCAGTACTTC
TRBD1	13	TRBV11-3	-	TRBJ1-1	CASSRQGNTEAFF	TGTGCCAGCAGCCGACAGGGGAACACTGAAGCTTTCTTT
-	12	TRBV21-1	-	TRBJ1-1	CASPPYWTEAFF	TGTGCCAGTCCTCCTTATTGGACTGAAGCTTTCTTT
TRBD2	19	TRBV4-2	-	TRBJ2-3	CASSQDFGAAGEGTDTQYF	TGTGCCAGCAGCCAAGATTTCGGTGCAGCGGGAGAGGGGACAGATACGCAGTATTTT
-	14	TRBV5-1	-	TRBJ2-5	CASSLDRAQETQYF	TGCGCCAGCAGCTTGGACAGGGCCCAAGAGACCCAGTACTTC
TRBD1	13	TRBV29-1	-	TRBJ1-1	CSVVGQGGTEAFF	TGCAGCGTTGTCGGGCAGGGGGGCACTGAAGCTTTCTTT
-	15	TRBV28	-	TRBJ1-5	CASSFLGYGNQPQHF	TGTGCCAGCAGTTTTCTGGGGTACGGCAATCAGCCCCAGCATTTT
-	18	TRBV9	once	TRBJ2-7	CASSVGAGPWGSSYEQYF	TGTGCCAGCAGCGTTGGGGCAGGGCCATGGGGGAGCTCCTACGAGCAGTACTTC
TRBD2	16	TRBV14	-	TRBJ2-7	CASSQYRGLAGDEQYF	TGTGCCAGCAGCCAATATAGGGGACTAGCGGGGGACGAGCAGTACTTC
-	12	TRBV29-1	few	TRBJ1-1	CSGRPTNTEAFF	TGCAGCGGACGACCTACGAACACTGAAGCTTTCTTT
TRBD2	17	TRBV7-9	-	TRBJ2-5	CASSFGGTGGGRETQYF	TGTGCCAGCAGCTTCGGTGGGACGGGAGGTGGTCGAGAGACCCAGTACTTC